This TCR beta chain was captured in a study of T cell responses to AZD1222 COVID-19 vaccine. CDR3 length equals 15 residues. A note on this clone: No antigen is known for it.

Whole-study findings and limits: CD4 TCRs linked to vaccination spanned spike, dominating at 160-218 and 743-854. Close to half of spike-specific TCRs reportedly recognize unmutated variant regions. The donor group comprised mostly white British people and more females; the analysis possibly underestimated clonal diversity.

Measured with immunoSEQ multiplex PCR; TCRdb has only the in-frame clones, and not every one. This sample carries about 99,000 clones, roughly 90% of them seen once, and the ten largest clones take around 8.4%. Material: peripheral blood, obtained 28 days after the second AZD1222 dose. The V and J genes are TRBV21-1 and TRBJ2-3. TRBV21-1 is marked as a pseudogene. The sequence came from an adult who received the AZD1222 COVID-19 vaccine. DNA of the CDR3: TGTGCCAGCAGACCGGGACCTCTGAGCACAGATACGCAGTATTTT. Translation gives CASRPGPLSTDTQYF.